The 20 T cell receptor beta chains below were found in one sample sequenced in a study of shared clonotypes between healthy human individuals (dated by TCRdb to 2019 to 2021). The library was made by the immunoSEQ multiplex PCR assay. The clones in this table, taken by TCRdb from immuneACCESS, are in-frame only. Not every clone is retained; where verified, under half of the shortfall comes from an unresolved V gene, and the cause of the rest is unknown. The sample table contains more than 1.2 million clones; only one count was recorded for around 98.5% of them. About 0.35% of the sample is held by the ten biggest clonotypes. Sequencing used naive CD4+ T cells sorted from blood. The cell subset or site label of this sample denotes: CD45RA+ positively selected. These receptor sequences come from a man aged 25-45 years in good health.

Only one count was recorded for this clone. The sample holds other DNA sequences that translate to the same CDR3. The rearrangement links TRBV18 to TRBJ1-2; D not certain. Germline CDR1 and CDR2: KGHSH and LQKENI. Trimming cost V 1 base and J 2 bases, with 11 bases left between them. The CDR3 has 15 residues. The CDR3 DNA follows: TGTGCCAGCTCACCACTGGAGGGCGGGAACTATGGCTACACCTTC. It is translated as CASSPLEGGNYGYTF.

As regards this clone: At one end, the junction sequence differs from germline, possibly due to a read error. The chain links TRBV11-2 to TRBJ2-3, with no clear D. The CDR3 is 15 amino acids. CDR1 is SGHAT and CDR2 is FQNNGV in the germline V gene. Written as DNA, the CDR3 is TGTGCCAGCGGCTTAGTAGTCGGGAGCACAGATACGCAGTATTTT. Translating it yields CASGLVVGSTDTQYF.

This sequence joins TRBV28 and TRBJ2-1; 8 nucleotides align to TRBD1. With V trimmed by 5 bases and J by 2 bases, 5 bases remained unmatched. The germline gives CDR1 MDHEN, CDR2 SYDVKM. The CDR3 consists of 15 residues. The CDR3 is CASSDWTGTYNEQFF. Here the CDR3 DNA reads TGTGCCAGCAGTGATTGGACAGGGACCTACAATGAGCAGTTCTTC.

The CDR3 DNA reads TGTGCCAGTAGCGCTCGGGTAACCTACGAGCAGTACTTC. It specifies CASSARVTYEQYF. The chain employs TRBV19 and TRBJ2-7; unclear D gene. Germline CDR1 LNHDA, CDR2 SQIVND (reference sequence). V dropped 6 bases and J dropped 2 bases, with 11 bases sitting between them. There are 13 residues in the CDR3. The whole variable domain, filled in from reference TRBV19 and TRBJ2-7, reads DGGITQSPKYLFRKEGQNVTLSCEQNLNHDAMYWYRQDPGQGLRLIYYSQIVNDFQKGDIAEGYSVSREKKESFPLTVTSAQKNPTAFYLCASSARVTYEQYFGPGTRLTVT.

This sequence joins TRBV4-1 and TRBJ2-1, with TRBD2 as a possible D gene (5 bases). CDR3 size: 14 residues. The germline CDR1 and CDR2 sequences are MGHRA and YSYEKL. V lost 3 bases, J lost 8 bases, and 14 bases lay in between. The CDR3 DNA reads TGCGCCAGCAGCCAGCCCTCGCGGGTAGATGAGCAGTTCTTC. This encodes CASSQPSRVDEQFF.

CDR3 region: CAWRLSRSTDTQYF. CDR3 nucleotide sequence: TGTGCCTGGAGGCTTTCCCGTAGCACAGATACGCAGTATTTT. The chain links TRBV30 to TRBJ2-3; D remains ambiguous. Trimming removed 3 bases from V and 0 bases from J, with 10 bases in between. This CDR3 has 14 residues. Germline V gene data show CDR1 as GTSNPN and CDR2 as SVGIG (reference sequence). Variable domain in full (rest from reference TRBV30 and TRBJ2-3): SQTIHQWPATLVQPVGSPLSLECTVEGTSNPNLYWYRQAAGRGLQLLFYSVGIGQISSEVPQNLSASRPQDRQFILSSKKLLLSDSGFYLCAWRLSRSTDTQYFGPGTRLTVL.

The rearrangement links TRBV2 to TRBJ2-1, with 7 bases fitting TRBD2. The V segment lost 4 bases and the J segment 2 bases; nucleotides outside the gene matches: 5. This CDR3 comprises 15 residues. Per germline, CDR1 SNHLY and CDR2 FYNNEI. The CDR3, as DNA: TGTGCCAGCAGTGGTGTGGGGGGGGCCTACAATGAGCAGTTCTTC. Its protein is CASSGVGGAYNEQFF.

J is TRBJ2-3 and V is TRBV27; 10 bases fit TRBD1. Unmatched junction bases numbered 4, after V lost 5 bases and J lost 5 bases. The CDR3 loop spans 14 amino acids. Germline CDR1 and CDR2: MNHEY and SMNVEV (reference sequence). The CDR3 coding sequence is TGTGCCAGCAGTCCCCGGACAGGGGGAGATACGCAGTATTTT. The encoded protein is CASSPRTGGDTQYF.

The V gene is TRBV11-2, the J gene TRBJ1-5; D not resolved. Between the trimmed V and J ends, which lost 5 bases and 5 bases, there was a span of 10 bases. Germline V gene lookup returns CDR1 SGHAT and CDR2 FQNNGV. The CDR3 consists of 13 residues. The CDR3 protein is CASSRTTDQPQHF. CDR3 nucleotides: TGTGCCAGCAGCAGGACGACGGATCAGCCCCAGCATTTT.

The chain links TRBV9 to TRBJ2-1; 8 bases agree with TRBD2. This CDR3 region has 14 residues. The junction had 7 bases not matched to a gene; V was cut back by 3 bases and J by 8 bases. From germline, CDR1 is SGDLS and CDR2 YYNGEE. DNA of the CDR3: TGTGCCAGCAGCGCTAACCTAGCGGGCGATGAGCAGTTCTTC. Protein product: CASSANLAGDEQFF.

The CDR3 coding sequence is TGTGCCAGCAGTTACGGACAGGGTATAAGGACTGAAGCTTTCTTT. This sequence encodes CASSYGQGIRTEAFF. V gene TRBV6-5 combines with J gene TRBJ1-1, with 8 bases matching TRBD1. Germline V gives CDR1 MNHEY, CDR2 SVGAGI. V lost 2 bases, J lost 5 bases, and 7 bases stayed unmatched. The CDR3 runs to 15 residues.

V usage is TRBV4-2 and J usage is TRBJ1-2; D call uncertain. This CDR3 has 15 amino acids. Trimming stripped 1 base from V and 0 bases from J, with 9 bases between. Germline V lookup: CDR1 LGHNA, CDR2 YNFKEQ. CDR3 nucleotide sequence: TGTGCCAGCAGCCAAGGGAAGGCCGCTAACTATGGCTACACCTTC. Protein product: CASSQGKAANYGYTF.

J is TRBJ1-2 and V is TRBV2; weak D call: TRBD1 (6 bases). The CDR3 is 13 amino acids. V lost 5 bases, J lost 10 bases, and 17 bases lay in between. CDR1 SNHLY and CDR2 FYNNEI come from the germline V gene. CDR3 in DNA: TGTGCCAGCAGTAATACAGGGTCTATGGACTACACCTTC. It encodes CASSNTGSMDYTF.

The V gene is TRBV6-1, the J gene TRBJ2-7, with 7 bases fitting TRBD1. The CDR3 has 14 amino acids. The V gene's germline CDR1 is MNHNS and CDR2 SASEGT. Unmatched junction bases numbered 8, after V lost 9 bases and J lost 0 bases. The chain's CDR3 is CASITGVPSYEQYF. The CDR3 DNA reads TGTGCCAGTATTACAGGGGTCCCCTCCTACGAGCAGTACTTC.

The chain uses TRBV25-1 and TRBJ2-2; D remains ambiguous. Trimming removed 5 bases at V and 4 bases at J, with 8 bases between. The CDR3 sequence is 13 residues long. The germline V gene has CDR1 MGHDK and CDR2 SYGVNS. In nucleotides, the CDR3 is TGTGCCAGCAGTAAACAGATCACCGGGGAGCTGTTTTTT. Translating it yields CASSKQITGELFF.

The J gene is TRBJ2-3, the V gene TRBV5-5; D assignment may be TRBD1 or TRBD2 (5 bases each). V was shortened by 2 bases and J by 6 bases, with 10 bases between the two germline ends. This CDR3 region has 13 residues. The germline V gene encodes CDR1 SGHKS and CDR2 YYEKEE (reference sequence). This CDR3 is CASSFRDGDTQYF. CDR3 coding DNA: TGTGCCAGCAGCTTCAGGGACGGCGATACGCAGTATTTT.

V usage is TRBV5-4 and J usage is TRBJ2-7; 14 bases map to TRBD2. Trimming at V came to 4 bases and at J to 2 bases, leaving 5 bases not matched to a gene. CDR3 length equals 16 residues. Germline V CDR1 and CDR2: SGHNT, YYREEE (reference sequence). The CDR3: CASSGGLAGVAYEQYF. The CDR3 bases are TGTGCCAGCAGCGGGGGACTAGCGGGAGTCGCCTACGAGCAGTACTTC.

This chain connects TRBV28 to TRBJ1-2; 7 bases match TRBD1. CDR1 and CDR2 (germline): MDHEN, SYDVKM. The CDR3 sequence is 16 residues long. V lost 6 bases and J lost 6; bases outside the gene matches: 16. DNA for the CDR3: TGTGCCAGCAGCCCCCCTCTGGGGACAGCGAAGAATGGCTACACCTTC. Translating it yields CASSPPLGTAKNGYTF.

The chain links TRBV27 to TRBJ2-7, with no clear D. V gave up 3 bases and J gave up 1 base, with 7 bases separating them. This CDR3 region has 13 residues. Germline V lookup: CDR1 MNHEY, CDR2 SMNVEV (reference sequence). The CDR3 loop reads CASSFQYSYEQYF. CDR3 DNA: TGTGCCAGCAGTTTTCAGTATTCCTACGAGCAGTACTTC.

The chain recombines TRBV5-6 with TRBJ1-5; D gene uncertain. The germline V gene encodes CDR1 SGHDT and CDR2 YYEEEE. The CDR3 extends over 15 amino acids. The V end was cut by 4 bases, the J end by 0 bases, with 11 bases between. In DNA form, the CDR3 reads TGTGCCAGCAGCCCTTACATGGATAGCAATCAGCCCCAGCATTTT. Translating gives CASSPYMDSNQPQHF.